These T cell receptor beta chains were read from a single sample in a study of T cell responses to AZD1222 COVID-19 vaccine. TCRdb's copy holds only in-frame clones and misses some; the assay was immunoSEQ multiplex PCR. The sample records approximately 130,000 clones, about 86% being singletons. Sequences were derived from peripheral blood, sampled 28 days after the second AZD1222 dose. The source is an adult who received the AZD1222 COVID-19 vaccine. Both conserved end residues are part of each CDR3. A D gene is named only where the DNA matches it firmly. A row's size may be missing; if present it is once, few, many or a size class.

V: TRBV7-2; J: TRBJ2-7; length: 14; size: NA; D: NA; DNA: TGTGCCAGCAGCTTCAGGGTTTTCTCCTACGAGCAGTACTTC; CDR3: CASSFRVFSYEQYF
V: TRBV25-1; J: TRBJ1-2; length: 16; size: NA; D: NA; DNA: TGTGCCAGCAGTGAATCCACAGGGACCCTAGTCTATGGCTACACCTTC; CDR3: CASSESTGTLVYGYTF
V: TRBV28; J: TRBJ2-7; length: 12; size: NA; D: NA; DNA: TGTGCCAGTTGGGACCAGACCTACGAGCAGTACTTC; CDR3: CASWDQTYEQYF
V: TRBV30; J: TRBJ1-5; length: 13; size: NA; D: NA; DNA: TGTGCCTGGAGTTGGCAGGGTAATCAGCCCCAGCATTTT; CDR3: CAWSWQGNQPQHF
V: TRBV28; J: TRBJ2-5; length: 11; size: NA; D: NA; DNA: TGTGCCAGCAGTTTTGGTGAGACCCAGTACTTC; CDR3: CASSFGETQYF
V: TRBV2; J: TRBJ1-5; length: 14; size: many; D: TRBD1; DNA: TGTGCCAGCAGCGGGACAGCCAATAATCAGCCCCAGCATTTT; CDR3: CASSGTANNQPQHF
V: TRBV6-1; J: TRBJ1-6; length: 17; size: once; D: TRBD1; DNA: TGTGCCAGCAGTGAAGCCCGCAGGGGGAGCCTTAATTCACCCCTCCACTTT; CDR3: CASSEARRGSLNSPLHF
V: TRBV10-3; J: TRBJ1-1; length: 16; size: NA; D: TRBD1; DNA: TGTGCCATCAGCGACCCGGACAGGGGGGCGTCCACTGAAGCTTTCTTT; CDR3: CAISDPDRGASTEAFF
V: TRBV19; J: TRBJ1-3; length: 14; size: NA; D: NA; DNA: TGTGCCAGTAACGACAGATACTCTGGAAACACCATATATTTT; CDR3: CASNDRYSGNTIYF
V: TRBV6-5; J: TRBJ2-7; length: 13; size: NA; D: NA; DNA: TGTGCCAGCAGTTACTCGACAGTTTACGAGCAGTACTTC; CDR3: CASSYSTVYEQYF
V: TRBV6-5; J: TRBJ2-2; length: 15; size: NA; D: NA; DNA: TGTGCCAGCAGTAGGGACTCCCGAGGGACCGGGGAGCTGTTTTTT; CDR3: CASSRDSRGTGELFF
V: TRBV19; J: TRBJ1-5; length: 13; size: once; D: NA; DNA: TGTGCCAGTAAGGGCCAGGGCGGTCAGCCCCAGCATTTT; CDR3: CASKGQGGQPQHF
V: TRBV12-5; J: TRBJ1-1; length: 13; size: NA; D: TRBD1; DNA: TGTGCTAGTGGTTTGGGGGGACAGGGTAAAGCTTTCTTT; CDR3: CASGLGGQGKAFF
V: TRBV7-9; J: TRBJ1-2; length: 14; size: NA; D: TRBD1; DNA: TGTGCCAGCAGCCGCGGACAGGGTAGATATGGCTACACCTTC; CDR3: CASSRGQGRYGYTF
V: TRBV14; J: TRBJ2-5; length: 15; size: NA; D: TRBD1; DNA: TGTGCCAGCAGCCCCCCAAGGACAGGGGGGGAGACCCAGTACTTC; CDR3: CASSPPRTGGETQYF
V: TRBV11-2; J: TRBJ2-1; length: 14; size: NA; D: NA; DNA: TGTGCCAGCAGCTTACAGGGTAGTGTCAATGAGCAGTTCTTC; CDR3: CASSLQGSVNEQFF
V: TRBV5-1; J: TRBJ2-6; length: 16; size: NA; D: TRBD1; DNA: TGCGCCAGCAGCTTCTACAGGGGAAGGGGGGCCAACGTCCTGACTTTC; CDR3: CASSFYRGRGANVLTF
V: TRBV5-1; J: TRBJ1-2; length: 16; size: once; D: NA; DNA: TGCGCCAGCAGCCCGGGGGGCGTGGGCCATGACTATGGCTACACCTTC; CDR3: CASSPGGVGHDYGYTF
V: TRBV3-1/TRBV3-2; J: TRBJ1-5; length: 15; size: NA; D: TRBD1; DNA: TGTGCCAGCAGCCAAGATCAGGGGGAAGGTCAGCCCCAGCATTTT; CDR3: CASSQDQGEGQPQHF
V: TRBV19; J: TRBJ1-5; length: 14; size: NA; D: TRBD1; DNA: TGTGCCAGTGCGGACAGGGTCCTCAATCAGCCCCAGCATTTT; CDR3: CASADRVLNQPQHF
V: TRBV6-2/TRBV6-3; J: TRBJ2-7; length: 15; size: NA; D: TRBD2; DNA: TGTGCCAGCAGTCAAGCTCGAGCGGGGTTTTACGAGCAGTACTTC; CDR3: CASSQARAGFYEQYF
V: TRBV11-3; J: TRBJ2-1; length: 15; size: few; D: NA; DNA: TGTGCCAGCAGTACCGGACTTAGCTCCTACAATGAGCAGTTCTTC; CDR3: CASSTGLSSYNEQFF